This is a list of T cell receptor beta chains from one sample in a study of CD8+ T cells in alopecia areata. Only in-frame clones appear in the TCRdb table, and some are missing; sequencing was by immunoSEQ multiplex PCR. This table holds about 110,000 clones, around three fifths found once. This material consisted of CD8+ T cells sorted from blood, taken at week 24, from a patient treated with tofacitinib. These receptors all stem from a human donor with alopecia areata. Both conserved end residues are trimmed from each CDR3. D genes are given only for firm matches.

>TRBD2|TRBJ2-7|TRBV15
ATSTSGAFNYEQY
>TRBD1|TRBJ1-2|TRBV27
ASRTTGAWGYT
>-|TRBJ2-5|TRBV13
ASSLLRETQY
>-|TRBJ2-7|TRBV5-5
ASTFSKGRREQY
>TRBD1|TRBJ1-1|TRBV5-6
ASSWGTGGGTEAF
>-|TRBJ2-5|TRBV6-5
ASSGTPEGVDQY
>TRBD1|TRBJ2-7|TRBV19
ASSSRETGFYEQY
>-|TRBJ1-1|TRBV11-2
ASSLVGEGVTEAF
>TRBD1|TRBJ2-2|TRBV30
ARNLGQGKTGELF
>-|TRBJ1-1|TRBV30
AWSQGLNTEAF
>-|TRBJ2-7|TRBV10-3
AISDLEEQY
>-|TRBJ1-3|TRBV25-1
ASSEFGSISGNTIY
>-|TRBJ2-7|TRBV6-5
ASTGAGEQY
>TRBD1|TRBJ1-6|TRBV9
ASSEQGGGSPLH
>-|TRBJ2-2|TRBV6-5
ASSLQNTGELF
>-|TRBJ2-3|TRBV7-2
ASSLVSGTDTQY
>-|TRBJ1-2|TRBV30
AWSTSWDRGYT
>-|TRBJ2-4|TRBV9
ASSVQGEDIQY
>-|TRBJ2-1|TRBV19
ASSALQGPREQF
>-|TRBJ2-7|TRBV13
ASSFQGYEQY
>-|TRBJ1-1|TRBV29-1
SVVAGFGAEAF
>-|TRBJ2-5|TRBV29-1
SVEDWPLTRENQETQY
>-|TRBJ2-7|TRBV4-3
ASSHRDSPNEQY